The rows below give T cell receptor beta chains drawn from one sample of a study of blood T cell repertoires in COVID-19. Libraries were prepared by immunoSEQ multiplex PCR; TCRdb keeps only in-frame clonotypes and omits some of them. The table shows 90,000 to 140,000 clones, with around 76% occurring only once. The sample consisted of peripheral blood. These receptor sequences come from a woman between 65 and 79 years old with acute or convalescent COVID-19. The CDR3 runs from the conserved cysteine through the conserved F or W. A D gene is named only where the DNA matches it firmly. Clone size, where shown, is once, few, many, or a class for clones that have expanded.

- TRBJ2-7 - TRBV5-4 TGTGCCAGCAGCTTCGCCGGCTCCTACGAGCAGTACTTC CASSFAGSYEQYF
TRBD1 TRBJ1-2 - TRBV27 TGTGCCAGCAGTTTGAGGCAGGGGGGTGGCTACACCTTC CASSLRQGGGYTF
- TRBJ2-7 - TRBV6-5 TGTGCCAGCAGAGGAGACGTGACCTACGAGCAGTACTTC CASRGDVTYEQYF
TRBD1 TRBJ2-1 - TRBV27 TGTGCCAGCTCCCTGGCGACAGGGTGGCGGGAGCAGTTCTTC CASSLATGWREQFF
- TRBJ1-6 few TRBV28 TGTGCCAGCAGTCTAAGCGACAGGTATAATTCACCCCTCCACTTT CASSLSDRYNSPLHF
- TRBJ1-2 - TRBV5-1 TGCGCCAGCAGCGGAGGAGGAGGGAGCTATGGCTACACCTTC CASSGGGGSYGYTF
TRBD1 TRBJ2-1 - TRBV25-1 TGTGCCAGCAGTGAAGCGGCGACAGGGCGGCACAATGAGCAGTTCTTC CASSEAATGRHNEQFF
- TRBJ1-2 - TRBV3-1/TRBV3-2 TGTGCCAGCAGCCTCCCGACAGTAAACTATGGCTACACCTTC CASSLPTVNYGYTF
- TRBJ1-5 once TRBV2 TGTGCCAGCGCCGGGACACGGGTAGTTCAGCCCCAGCATTTT CASAGTRVVQPQHF
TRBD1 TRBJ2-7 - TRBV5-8 TGTGCCAGCAGCCCGGGACAGGTTGCTCCACGCTCCTACGAGCAGTACTTC CASSPGQVAPRSYEQYF
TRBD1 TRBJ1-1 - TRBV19 TGTGCCTCGCAGGGGGCGCCGGGCACTGAAGCTTTCTTT CASQGAPGTEAFF
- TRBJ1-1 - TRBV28 TGTGCCAGCAGTCAGGACACTCGTGAAGCTTTCTTT CASSQDTREAFF
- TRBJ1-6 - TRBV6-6 TGTGCCAGCAGTCAGGGGCCGCCATCCCCCCTCCACTTT CASSQGPPSPLHF
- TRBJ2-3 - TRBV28 TGTGCCAGCAGTTCCAGAAACCCAGATACGCAGTATTTT CASSSRNPDTQYF
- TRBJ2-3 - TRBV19 TGTGCCACCTCACTTAGTTATAGCACAGATACGCAGTATTTT CATSLSYSTDTQYF
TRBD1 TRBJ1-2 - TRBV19 TGTGCCAGTAGGGGAATCCGGGACAGGGGTGGCGGCTACACCTTC CASRGIRDRGGGYTF
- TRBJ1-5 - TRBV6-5 TGTGCCAGCAGGCGTGGGGGGGGCAATCAGCCCCAGCATTTT CASRRGGGNQPQHF
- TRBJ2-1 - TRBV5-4 TGTGCCAGCAGCTTGGGCGGGACGGTTTCCTACAATGAGCAGTTCTTC CASSLGGTVSYNEQFF
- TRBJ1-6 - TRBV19 TGTGCCAGTAGTTTTCAGAATTCACCCCTCCACTTT CASSFQNSPLHF
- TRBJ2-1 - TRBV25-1 TGTGCCAGCAGTGAAACCGGTTTTACCTACAATGAGCAGTTCTTC CASSETGFTYNEQFF
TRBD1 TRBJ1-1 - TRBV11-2 TGTGCCAGCAGCTTAAGGGCAGGGGGGAACACTGAAGCTTTCTTT CASSLRAGGNTEAFF
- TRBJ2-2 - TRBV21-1 TGTGCCAGCAGCCTGTCCGGGACAAAGAACACCGGGGAGCTGTTTTTT CASSLSGTKNTGELFF
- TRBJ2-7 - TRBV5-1 TGCGCCAGCAGCTTGGACAGGGCCCCCTACGAGCAGTACTTC CASSLDRAPYEQYF
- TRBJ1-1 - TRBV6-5 TGTGCCAGCATCTCCGGGACAAGCAACACTGAAGCTTTCTTT CASISGTSNTEAFF
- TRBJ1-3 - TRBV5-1 TGCGCCAGCAGCTTGCACAGGGATAGTTCTGGAAACACCATATATTTT CASSLHRDSSGNTIYF
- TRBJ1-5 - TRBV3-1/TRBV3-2 TGTGCCAGCAGCCCGTCCGGGGGTTCTCAGCCCCAGCATTTT CASSPSGGSQPQHF
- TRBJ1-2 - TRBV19 TGTGCCAGTACCGGGGACTTCTATGGCTACACCTTC CASTGDFYGYTF
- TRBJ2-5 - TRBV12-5 TGTGCTAGTGGTTCTCGGGGGAAGACCCAGTACTTC CASGSRGKTQYF
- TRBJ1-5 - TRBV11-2 TGTGCCAGCAGCTTAGGGAGAGTTCAGCCCCAGCATTTT CASSLGRVQPQHF
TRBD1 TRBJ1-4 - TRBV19 TGTGCCAGTACCTTACAGGGGTTGGCTAATGAAAAACTGTTTTTT CASTLQGLANEKLFF
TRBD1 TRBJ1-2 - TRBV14 TGTGCCAGCAGCCCTCCCGGGGGCAGGGGGCTGGGTGGCTACACCTTC CASSPPGGRGLGGYTF
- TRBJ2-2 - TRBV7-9 TGTGCCAGCAGCCCAGAGGGGGACACCGGGGAGCTGTTTTTT CASSPEGDTGELFF
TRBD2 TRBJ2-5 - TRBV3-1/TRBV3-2 TGTGCCAGCAGCAAACGGACTAGCGGGGCCCAAGAGACCCAGTACTTC CASSKRTSGAQETQYF
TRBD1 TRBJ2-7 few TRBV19 TGTGCCAGTAGTGACGGACAGGGGAGAGAGCAGTACTTC CASSDGQGREQYF
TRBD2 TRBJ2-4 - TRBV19 TGTGCCAGTAGGGCTAGTGGGGAGGGGATAGCCAAAAACATTCAGTACTTC CASRASGEGIAKNIQYF
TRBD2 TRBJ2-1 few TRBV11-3 TGTGCCAGCAGCTTAAGTGGATCCGGCGGGCTAGCGGGGGGTTACAATGAGCAGTTCTTC CASSLSGSGGLAGGYNEQFF
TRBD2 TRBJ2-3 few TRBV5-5 TGTGCCAGCAGCTTGACTAGCGGGGGGGCCACAGATACGCAGTATTTT CASSLTSGGATDTQYF
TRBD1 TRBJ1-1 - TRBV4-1 TGCGCCAGCAGCCAAGCGTGGTTCAGGGGGCAAGGTGGCACTGAAGCTTTCTTT CASSQAWFRGQGGTEAFF
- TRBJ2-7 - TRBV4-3 TGCGCCAGCAGCCCCTACCGAGGTTCGGGCTACGAGCAGTACTTC CASSPYRGSGYEQYF
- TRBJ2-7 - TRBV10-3 TGTGCCATCAGTGAGTCTTCTCGTGCCTACGAGCAGTACTTC CAISESSRAYEQYF
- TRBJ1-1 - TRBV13 TGTGCCAGCAGCTTCGGCAGGTATGCGACTGAAGCTTTCTTT CASSFGRYATEAFF
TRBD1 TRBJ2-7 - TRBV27 TGTGCCAGCAGTCCGACAGGGGGCTCCTACGAGCAGTACTTC CASSPTGGSYEQYF
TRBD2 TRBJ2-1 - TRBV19 TGTGCCAGTAGTCTTAGTGGGGGACTAGCGGGGGACAATGAGCAGTTCTTC CASSLSGGLAGDNEQFF
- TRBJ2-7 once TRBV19 TGTGCCAGTAGTATAGACAGGCGTCGCGAGCAGTACTTC CASSIDRRREQYF
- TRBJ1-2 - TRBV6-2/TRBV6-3 TGTGCCAGCAGTTACTCGGCGTCGGCAGGGGAGTGGGGCTACACCTTC CASSYSASAGEWGYTF
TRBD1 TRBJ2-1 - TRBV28 TGTGCCAGCAGTTTAACAGGGGGCCACAATGAGCAGTTCTTC CASSLTGGHNEQFF
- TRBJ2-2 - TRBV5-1 TGCGCCAGCAGTAGCGCCGGGGAGCTGTTTTTT CASSSAGELFF
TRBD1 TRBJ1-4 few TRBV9 TGTGCCAGCAGCGTAGTATCACAGGGGCATGAAAAACTGTTTTTT CASSVVSQGHEKLFF
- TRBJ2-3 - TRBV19 TGTGCCAGTAGCCCCAGGGTTACACGCACAGATACGCAGTATTTT CASSPRVTRTDTQYF